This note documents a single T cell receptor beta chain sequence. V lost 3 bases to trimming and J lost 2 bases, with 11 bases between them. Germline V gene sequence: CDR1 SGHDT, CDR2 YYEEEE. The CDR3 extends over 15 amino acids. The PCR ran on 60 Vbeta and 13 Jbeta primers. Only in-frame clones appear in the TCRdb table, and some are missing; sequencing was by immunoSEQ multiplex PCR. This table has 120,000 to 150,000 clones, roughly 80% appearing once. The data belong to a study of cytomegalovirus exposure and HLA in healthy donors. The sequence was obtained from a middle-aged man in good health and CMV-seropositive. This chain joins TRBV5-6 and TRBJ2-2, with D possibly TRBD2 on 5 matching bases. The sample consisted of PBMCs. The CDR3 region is CASSYILANTGELFF. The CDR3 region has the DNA TGTGCCAGCAGCTATATTCTAGCAAACACCGGGGAGCTGTTTTTT.